This T cell receptor beta chain comes out of a study of shared clonotypes between healthy human individuals. This clone appeared a single time. This CDR3 has 15 residues. The germline CDR1 and CDR2 sequences are GTSNPN and SVGIG (reference sequence). The germline V and J ends were trimmed by 2 bases and 4 bases, with 17 bases remaining between them. Those who donated, Caucasian adults without exception, all lived in Nashville, Tennessee. The CD4+ fraction was divided into a CD45RA+ naive subset and a CD45RA-negative memory subset. Using immunoSEQ multiplex PCR, the repertoire was profiled, and TCRdb retains in-frame clones only, with some absent. The top ten hold about 0.37% of the sample, which has approximately 2.1 million clones, approximately 93% seen once.

The source is a man aged 18 to 29 in good health. Some clones in this sample may be carry-over from other donors' samples. The chain recombines TRBV30 with TRBJ2-5, with D uncertain. Material: naive CD4+ T cells from PBMCs. Subset defined: CD45RA+ positively selected. CDR3 loop: CAWSPRGVSGETQYF. The CDR3 region has the DNA TGTGCCTGGAGTCCCCGTGGGGTCTCGGGAGAGACCCAGTACTTC. The variable domain in full, with the rest retrieved from reference TRBV30 and TRBJ2-5, is SQTIHQWPATLVQPVGSPLSLECTVEGTSNPNLYWYRQAAGRGLQLLFYSVGIGQISSEVPQNLSASRPQDRQFILSSKKLLLSDSGFYLCAWSPRGVSGETQYFGPGTRLLVL.